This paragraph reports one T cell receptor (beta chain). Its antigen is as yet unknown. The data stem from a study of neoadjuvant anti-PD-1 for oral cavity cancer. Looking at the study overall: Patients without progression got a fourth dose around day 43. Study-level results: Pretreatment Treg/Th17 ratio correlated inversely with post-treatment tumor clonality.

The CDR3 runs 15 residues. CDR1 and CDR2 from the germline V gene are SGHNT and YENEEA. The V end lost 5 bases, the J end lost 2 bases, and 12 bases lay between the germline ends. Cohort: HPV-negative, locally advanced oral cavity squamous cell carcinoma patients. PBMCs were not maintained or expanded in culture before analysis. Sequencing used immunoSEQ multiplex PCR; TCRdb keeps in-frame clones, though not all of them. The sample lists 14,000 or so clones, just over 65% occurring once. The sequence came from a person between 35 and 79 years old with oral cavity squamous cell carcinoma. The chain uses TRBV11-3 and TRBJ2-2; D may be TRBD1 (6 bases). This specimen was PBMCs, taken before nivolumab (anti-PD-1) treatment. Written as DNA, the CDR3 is TGTGCCAGCAGCCGTAGGGGGATTAACACCGGGGAGCTGTTTTTT. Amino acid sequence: CASSRRGINTGELFF. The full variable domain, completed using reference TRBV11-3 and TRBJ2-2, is EAGVVQSPRYKIIEKKQPVAFWCNPISGHNTLYWYLQNLGQGPELLIRYENEEAVDDSQLPKDRFSAERLKGVDSTLKIQPAELGDSAVYLCASSRRGINTGELFFGEGSRLTVL.